Listed here are 24 T cell receptor beta chains from one sample, sequenced in a study of HIV-infected patients and healthy controls. Approximately 510 ng RNA was reverse transcribed with alpha and beta constant-region primers. Alpha and beta chain libraries were made separately by chain-specific third strand synthesis with multiplexing indices. TCRdb passed the 5' RACE reads through MiXCR, listing each CDR3 protein once. The profile shows about 3,300 distinct CDR3 sequences, less than 25% of them singletons. The repertoire came from unfractionated whole blood and reflected all unsorted peripheral T cells. Sequenced here: blood, sampled before antiretroviral therapy. All receptors derive from an adult with HIV infection.

This clonotype was found a few times. The gene calls are TRBV2 and TRBJ2-1; D may be TRBD2 (5 bases). Germline loops: CDR1 SNHLY, CDR2 FYNNEI. V lost 7 bases and J lost 2, with 12 bases in between. The CDR3 length is 14 residues. The CDR3, as DNA: TGTGCCAGCACCGTCGGACTCGCCTACAATGAGCAGTTCTTC. It yields the protein CASTVGLAYNEQFF.

Note on this clonotype: This could be a read error, since a much larger clone is one nucleotide away. The V call is TRBV20-1, the J call TRBJ1-6; D unclear. Germline V gene lookup returns CDR1 DFQATT and CDR2 SNEGSKA (reference sequence). This CDR3 comprises 13 residues. The CDR3 loop reads CCARGSHNSPLHF. The CDR3 DNA sequence: TGTTGTGCCCGTGGCAGCCATAATTCACCCCTCCACTTT.

The chain is built from TRBV5-5 and TRBJ2-7; possible D gene TRBD1, 6 bases. The V gene's germline CDR1 is SGHKS and CDR2 YYEKEE (reference sequence). This CDR3 contains 13 residues. V was trimmed by 4 bases and J by 2 bases, leaving 10 bases between them. The CDR3 bases are TGTGCCAGCAGCAGGGACACAACCTACGAGCAGTACTTC. Residues: CASSRDTTYEQYF.

The rearrangement joins TRBV3-1 to TRBJ2-1; TRBD1 might be the D (5 bases). V lost 4 bases, J lost 10 bases, and 26 bases lay in between. This CDR3 contains 17 residues. CDR1 LGHDT and CDR2 YNNKEL come from the germline V gene (reference sequence). CDR3: CASSLHVDSLLVQEQFF. DNA of the CDR3: TGTGCCAGCAGCCTTCACGTAGACAGCCTTCTGGTCCAGGAGCAGTTCTTC.

By frequency in the sample, this clonotype is medium-sized. The chain links TRBV7-2 to TRBJ2-4; TRBD1 agrees at 11 bases. From germline, CDR1 is SGHTA and CDR2 FQGNSA. J gave up 6 bases and V 5 bases, and 6 bases lay outside the gene matches. CDR3 length equals 15 residues. The CDR3 sequence is CASSTAGTGGNIQYF. The CDR3 DNA is TGTGCCAGCAGCACCGCTGGGACAGGGGGAAACATTCAGTACTTC.

The gene calls are TRBV2 and TRBJ2-3; D is ambiguous. Germline CDR1 is SNHLY and CDR2 is FYNNEI. The length of the CDR3 is 13 residues. Written as DNA, the CDR3 is TGTGACAGAAGCTCCCATTTTCCTGATACGCAGTATTTT. Its protein product is CDRSSHFPDTQYF.

Note on this clonotype: This may stem from a read error, because a much larger clone lies one nucleotide away. This chain connects TRBV18 to TRBJ1-5; the D is unclear. CDR3 length: 14 amino acids. V lost 0 bases and J 6 bases, leaving 9 bases between the germline ends. Germline V lookup: CDR1 KGHSH, CDR2 LQKENI. CDR3 DNA sequence: TGTGCCAGCTCACCACCCACAGTGGGTCAGCCCCAGCATTTT. Protein product: CASSPPTVGQPQHF.

This clonotype is deemed medium-sized. The chain recombines TRBV20-1 with TRBJ1-4; D might be TRBD1 (5 bases). In germline, CDR1 is DFQATT, CDR2 SNEGSKA (reference sequence). The CDR3 spans 14 residues. V dropped 6 bases and J dropped 6 bases, with 17 bases sitting between them. The CDR3: CSAGGAGTYEKLFF. The CDR3 DNA reads TGCAGTGCCGGGGGTGCGGGCACGTATGAAAAACTGTTTTTT.

Remarks on this clonotype: Being one base from a much bigger clone, this may be a read error. CDR3 in amino acids: CDSRRRLSTDTQYF. CDR3 coding DNA: TGTGACAGCAGACGAAGACTCAGCACAGATACGCAGTATTTT. The rearrangement links TRBV12-3 or TRBV12-4 to TRBJ2-3; D unresolved. The CDR3 consists of 14 residues.

This clonotype was found a few times. J is TRBJ2-1 and V is TRBV5-6; D tentatively fits TRBD1 or TRBD2 (5 bases each). Trimming took off 4 bases at V and 3 bases at J, with 17 bases between the two ends. This CDR3 comprises 16 residues. The germline CDR1 and CDR2 sequences are SGHDT and YYEEEE. The CDR3: CASSLGWGSSYNEQFF. CDR3 nucleotides: TGTGCCAGCAGCCTCGGTTGGGGGTCGAGCTACAATGAGCAGTTCTTC.

This clonotype qualifies as medium-sized. The genes are TRBV12-3 or TRBV12-4 and TRBJ1-2; a possible D gene is TRBD1 (6 bases). The germline V and J ends were trimmed by 8 bases and 8 bases, with 24 bases remaining between them. The CDR3 is made up of 15 amino acids. DNA of the CDR3: TGTGCCAGCCCTCGGCCAGGGGCACTTATAGGCGGCTACACCTTC. Its protein is CASPRPGALIGGYTF.

The chain is built from TRBV28 and TRBJ2-7; 10 nucleotides match TRBD2. Germline CDR1 and CDR2: MDHEN and SYDVKM. Trimming at V came to 2 bases and at J to 4 bases, leaving 5 bases not matched to a gene. CDR3 length: 15 residues. CDR3 nucleotide sequence: TGTGCCAGCAGTTTACCGACTAGCGGGTATTACGAGCAGTACTTC. Amino acid sequence: CASSLPTSGYYEQYF.

This clonotype is medium-sized within its sample. V usage is TRBV9 and J usage is TRBJ2-3; 8 bases agree with TRBD2. The CDR3 length is 16 residues. From germline, CDR1 is SGDLS and CDR2 YYNGEE. Losses at the gene ends were 0 bases for V and 1 base for J; bases not matched to a gene: 4. Written as DNA, the CDR3 is TGTGCCAGCAGCGTAGGTGGTAGCGGGGGCACAGATACGCAGTATTTT. As protein: CASSVGGSGGTDTQYF.

Note on this clonotype: Just one base apart from a much larger clone, this may be a read error. The chain recombines TRBV20-1 with TRBJ2-1; 7 nucleotides agree with TRBD1. V trimming: 5 bases; J trimming: 3 bases; junction bases outside the gene matches: 7. The germline V gene has CDR1 DFQATT and CDR2 SNEGSKA (reference sequence). The CDR3 runs 14 residues. CDR3 in amino acids: CSAPTGTDYNEQFF. In DNA, the CDR3 is TGCAGTGCTCCCACCGGGACAGACTACAATGAGCAGTTCTTC.

This chain links TRBV7-9 with TRBJ2-7, with D perhaps assigned TRBD1 or TRBD2 (5 bases each). The CDR3 is 15 residues long. Trimming removed 1 base from V and 7 bases from J, with 17 bases in between. Germline V CDR1 and CDR2: SEHNR, FQNEAQ (reference sequence). In nucleotides, the CDR3 is TGTGCCAGCAGCTTAGGCCGGGACCGAACGGGGGAGCAGTACTTC. Translation gives CASSLGRDRTGEQYF.

Points on this clonotype: Germline and junction disagree at one end, which may indicate a read error. The chain is built from TRBV29-1 and TRBJ1-1; 7 positions agree with TRBD1. The germline V gene has CDR1 SQVTM and CDR2 ANQGSEA. This CDR3 is 12 amino acids long. CDR3 loop: CSVRPRGTEDFF. The CDR3 region has the DNA TGCAGCGTTCGCCCCAGGGGGACTGAAGATTTCTTT.

This clonotype was seen only a few times. This chain connects TRBV12-3 or TRBV12-4 to TRBJ1-5, with 7 positions matching TRBD1. The CDR3 has 13 amino acids. V shed 6 bases, J shed 2 bases, and the junction held 1 base outside the gene matches. CDR3 nucleotide sequence: TGTGCCAGCAGCACAGGGGGCAATCAGCCCCAGCATTTT. The encoded protein is CASSTGGNQPQHF.

This clonotype is deemed medium-sized. This chain uses TRBV2 with TRBJ2-1; no firm D call. CDR1 and CDR2 from the germline V gene are SNHLY and FYNNEI. V lost 3 bases and J 0 bases, leaving 6 bases between the germline ends. CDR3 length: 14 residues. CDR3 coding DNA: TGTGCCAGCAGTGACAGGTCCTCCTACAATGAGCAGTTCTTC. Translated, it gives CASSDRSSYNEQFF.

This clonotype has more than one count but fewer than ten. V is TRBV6-1 and J is TRBJ2-5, with TRBD1 matching over 7 bases. Germline values: CDR1 MNHNS, CDR2 SASEGT. The CDR3 is 12 amino acids. V trimming: 7 bases; J trimming: 4 bases; junction bases outside the gene matches: 3. CDR3 in DNA: TGTGCCAGCACTTGGGACAGAGAGACCCAGTACTTC. Translating it yields CASTWDRETQYF.

The chain is built from TRBV19 and TRBJ1-5, with TRBD1 matching over 9 bases. This CDR3 comprises 14 residues. Germline CDR1 reads LNHDA; CDR2 reads SQIVND (reference sequence). V was clipped by 5 bases and J by 6 bases; unmatched bases: 5. For the CDR3, the DNA is TGTGCCAGTAGTCCCACAGGGGGCCCTCAGCCCCAGCATTTT. This encodes CASSPTGGPQPQHF.

This clonotype is classed as medium-sized. This chain connects TRBV7-8 to TRBJ1-1, with no clear D. The CDR3 has 15 amino acids. V was clipped by 2 bases and J by 0 bases, with 10 bases between them. The germline V gene encodes CDR1 SGHVS and CDR2 FQNEAQ. The CDR3 sequence: CASSLTAGLNTEAFF. The CDR3 DNA is TGTGCCAGCAGCTTAACGGCGGGGTTGAACACTGAAGCTTTCTTT.

This clonotype has only a few counts. J is TRBJ1-5 and V is TRBV6-2 or TRBV6-3; D gene unclear. This CDR3 has 15 residues. Germline-derived CDR1 and CDR2 are MNHEY and SVGEGT. V was clipped by 0 bases and J by 8 bases, with 14 bases between them. This CDR3 is CASSYSWAESEPQHF. The CDR3 DNA reads TGTGCCAGCAGTTACTCGTGGGCAGAATCGGAGCCCCAGCATTTT.

By share of the sample, this clonotype is medium-sized. V gene TRBV20-1 combines with J gene TRBJ2-1, with no clear D. V was pared by 4 bases and J by 4 bases, with 11 bases between. Germline CDR1 and CDR2: DFQATT and SNEGSKA (reference sequence). The CDR3 spans 13 residues. CDR3: CSAMLVRYNEQFF. The DNA of the CDR3 is TGCAGTGCTATGCTAGTCCGTTACAATGAGCAGTTCTTC.

This clonotype is labeled as hyperexpanded. The V gene is TRBV29-1, the J gene TRBJ1-5; unclear D gene. V lost 6 bases and J 2 bases, leaving 14 bases between the germline ends. The CDR3 totals 14 residues. The germline V gene has CDR1 SQVTM and CDR2 ANQGSEA. Written as DNA, the CDR3 is TGCAGCGTGAACGGAGGTTCGGGCAATCAGCCCCAGCATTTT. It specifies CSVNGGSGNQPQHF.